This TCR beta chain was identified in a study of early T cells in non-severe SARS-CoV-2 infection (dated by TCRdb to about 2021). Regarding the complete study: Because TCR sequencing was done on bulk RNA from unsorted whole blood, the alpha and beta chains could not be paired. What the authors observed across the whole study: VDJdb matching was skewed toward anti-spike CD8 responses and likely underestimated virus-specific expansions by missing private and CD4 specificities.

A case-control design nested within a healthcare worker cohort in London, UK, was used, with weekly nasopharyngeal swab PCR tests and blood sampling performed. Healthcare workers were recruited during the week of the UK lockdown, between 23 and 31 March 2020, and followed weekly for up to 16 weeks. The germline V gene specifies SGHAT as CDR1 and FQNNGV as CDR2. From its cysteine to its phenylalanine, the CDR3 spans 15 amino acids. Only the CDR3 DNA stays, 45 bases, in frame from base 1. For this chain, trimming is 3 bases at the V end and 5 bases at the J end, and the number of junction bases without a gene match is 9. The protocol used for the library was 5' RACE. These reads were obtained on a NextSeq 500. In the TCR library protocol, unique molecular identifiers were attached to individual cDNA molecules to correct for PCR bias and sequencing error. Sequencing covered both TCR alpha and beta chains, and within each sample the abundances of alpha and beta sequences were tightly co-correlated. The original methods were these. Decombinator V4 was used to annotate TCR sequences for V gene, J gene and CDR3. TCRs were defined as expanded if a significant change between any two time points was detected under a Poisson model with p below 0.0001. TCR abundances were normalised to the total number of TCRs sequenced per sample and expressed as counts per million. MAIT TCRs were defined by TRAV1-2 paired with TRAJ12, TRAJ20 or TRAJ33, and iNKT TCRs by TRAV10 paired with TRAJ18. VDJdb, accessed 1 November 2021, was searched for CMV, EBV and SARS-CoV-2 annotated TCRs, excluding TCRs annotated for multiple antigens. TCRdb itself trimmed the public reads at Q25 with fastp, ran MiXCR and retained productive beta chains. Rows are combined by CDR3 protein, so each entry shows the most common genes and DNA. TCRdb, not the authors, supplied the V and J calls. This sample lists about 83,000 distinct CDR3 sequences; around 15% were detected once. The ten largest clones represent roughly 3.1% of the sample.

A few counts support this clonotype. The antigen it recognizes is unknown. Per-nucleotide qualities are absent, and no much larger clonotype sits a single base away. The origin of this receptor is an adult who was a healthcare worker with PCR-confirmed SARS-CoV-2 infection or an uninfected control (not recorded which). Recombination connected TRBV11-2 to TRBJ2-7; the junction holds 8 bases that match TRBD2. The sample comprised whole blood. The DNA sequence is as follows: TGTGCCAGCAGCTTCACCACTAGCGGAGCGAACGAGCAGTACTTC. It specifies CASSFTTSGANEQYF.